This note documents a single TCR beta chain sequence. Antigen specificity is unknown. Positively selected for CCR7, the CD45RO-negative cells used as naive CD8 cells excluded terminally differentiated effector memory CD45RA+ cells. The donors were all Caucasian adults (living in Nashville, Tennessee). This CDR3 has 15 amino acids. Germline trimming cut 4 bases from V and 2 bases from J; bases unmatched to any gene: 4. The germline V gene has CDR1 SGHVS and CDR2 FNYEAQ. Using immunoSEQ multiplex PCR, the repertoire was profiled, and TCRdb retains in-frame clones only, with some absent. This table holds millions of clones, approximately 94% found once. The sample comes from a study of shared clonotypes between healthy human individuals. General study results and limits: Inspection by rarefaction showed sorted-subset sequencing to be incomplete despite large depth. It was expected that sequencing depth would affect clonotype sharing among donors.

The sequenced material came from naive CD8+ T cells sorted from blood. The origin of this receptor is a man between 18 and 35 years old in good health. The chain carries TRBV7-6 and TRBJ2-3; TRBD2 agrees at 9 bases. In DNA, the CDR3 is TGTGCCAGCAGCTCCCTAGCGGGAACCACAGATACGCAGTATTTT. Protein product: CASSSLAGTTDTQYF.